Following are 18 T cell receptor beta chains from one sample sequenced in a study of T cell responses to AZD1222 COVID-19 vaccine. Profiling relied on immunoSEQ multiplex PCR, and the TCRdb table lists in-frame clones only, not all of them. The sample lists 70,000 to 80,000 clones; 80% to 90% were seen once. The sample was peripheral blood, taken on day 0 of AZD1222 vaccination. All receptors come from an adult in good health.

The chain employs TRBV3-1 (or the pseudogene TRBV3-2) and TRBJ1-6; TRBD1 is a possible D gene (5 bases). The CDR3 runs 16 residues. V was pared by 4 bases and J by 6 bases, with 16 bases between. Germline V gene data show CDR1 as LGHDT and CDR2 as YNNKEL (reference sequence). The CDR3 DNA reads TGTGCCAGCAGCCCCACCGGTGCAGGGAGTAATTCACCCCTCCACTTT. Translated: CASSPTGAGSNSPLHF.

The chain employs TRBV27 and TRBJ1-5; possible D gene TRBD1, 5 bases. This CDR3 spans 16 amino acids. Per the germline V gene, CDR1 is MNHEY and CDR2 is SMNVEV (reference sequence). Trimming took off 4 bases at V and 6 bases at J, with 19 bases between the two ends. CDR3 DNA: TGTGCCAGCAGTTCCAGGCAGCTGGGGGGTGGTCAGCCCCAGCATTTT. Its protein product is CASSSRQLGGGQPQHF.

CDR3 coding DNA: TGTGCCAGCAGTAGAGGACAAAGCTTTGGCTACACCTTC. It is translated as CASSRGQSFGYTF. The rearrangement joins TRBV28 to TRBJ1-2; tentatively, D is TRBD1 (5 bases). CDR1 and CDR2 from the germline V gene are MDHEN and SYDVKM. The CDR3 consists of 13 residues. Trimming stripped 5 bases from V and 7 bases from J, with 14 bases between.

The chain recombines TRBV24-1 with TRBJ1-4; D is undetermined. The germline CDR1 and CDR2 sequences are KGHDR and SFDVKD. CDR3 size: 13 residues. V dropped 3 bases and J dropped 7 bases, with 8 bases sitting between them. CDR3 protein: CATSDNGPEKLFF. The CDR3 nucleotides read TGTGCCACCAGTGATAACGGCCCTGAAAAACTGTTTTTT.

The CDR3, as DNA: TGTGCCAGCAGCTTAGAGCCAGGGGGCATAGAAAAACTGTTTTTT. Its translation is CASSLEPGGIEKLFF. The chain carries TRBV11-2 and TRBJ1-4; 8 nucleotides align to TRBD1. Germline trimming cut 0 bases from V and 8 bases from J; bases unmatched to any gene: 5. CDR3 size: 15 residues. Germline assignment: CDR1 SGHAT and CDR2 FQNNGV.

The chain is built from TRBV30 and TRBJ2-5; no firm D call. V lost 0 bases to trimming and J lost 2 bases, with 1 base between them. This CDR3 contains 11 residues. Germline V lookup: CDR1 GTSNPN, CDR2 SVGIG (reference sequence). The CDR3 is CAWSVQETQYF. The CDR3 DNA reads TGTGCCTGGAGTGTACAAGAGACCCAGTACTTC.

This rearrangement joins TRBV29-1 to TRBJ2-7; D might be TRBD2 (5 bases). The germline CDR1 and CDR2 sequences are SQVTM and ANQGSEA. Trimming shortened V by 3 bases and J by 2 bases, and 8 bases separated the two germline ends. The CDR3 extends over 12 amino acids. CDR3: CSVDEGTYEQYF. The CDR3, as DNA: TGCAGCGTTGATGAGGGAACCTACGAGCAGTACTTC.

In DNA, the CDR3 is TGTGCCAGCAGTTTTGGGTGGGGTAGCAATCAGCCCCAGCATTTT. Amino acid sequence: CASSFGWGSNQPQHF. V and J are TRBV28 and TRBJ1-5; D unresolved. The V gene lost 3 bases and the J gene lost 0 bases, with 9 bases spanning the gap. Germline CDR1 and CDR2: MDHEN and SYDVKM. The CDR3 runs 15 residues.

The rearrangement uses TRBV18 and TRBJ2-1, with 13 bases aligning to TRBD2. V gave up 8 bases and J gave up 6 bases; unmatched junction bases: 7. Germline CDR1 KGHSH, CDR2 LQKENI. The CDR3 sequence is 15 residues long. The DNA for the CDR3 is TGTGCCAGCGCACGACTAGCGGGGGGAATCAATGAGCAGTTCTTC. This translates into CASARLAGGINEQFF.

V gene TRBV5-5 combines with J gene TRBJ1-4; TRBD1 matches at 12 bases. Trimming cost V 2 bases and J 8 bases; bases outside gene matches: 13. This CDR3 is built from 18 residues. In germline, CDR1 is SGHKS, CDR2 YYEKEE (reference sequence). This CDR3 is CASSFGTGTGGFREKLFF. The CDR3 DNA follows: TGTGCCAGCAGCTTCGGTACCGGGACAGGGGGCTTCCGAGAAAAACTGTTTTTT.

The CDR3 loop reads CASSERANQPQHF. Here the CDR3 DNA reads TGTGCCAGCAGTGAACGGGCCAATCAGCCCCAGCATTTT. The V and J genes are TRBV6-4 and TRBJ1-5; D unclear. Germline CDR1 reads MRHNA; CDR2 reads SNTAGT. The CDR3 totals 13 residues. Trimming removed 3 bases from V and 3 bases from J, with 6 bases in between.

This rearrangement joins TRBV19 to TRBJ1-5; 9 nucleotides line up with TRBD1. This CDR3 is built from 16 residues. Germline CDR1 reads LNHDA; CDR2 reads SQIVND (reference sequence). The J segment lost 1 base and the V segment lost 4 bases, leaving 5 bases of the junction unmatched. The CDR3 sequence: CASSRDRGASNQPQHF. CDR3 in DNA: TGTGCCAGTAGTAGAGACAGGGGGGCGAGCAATCAGCCCCAGCATTTT.

The genes are TRBV4-2 and TRBJ2-3; the D gene is possibly TRBD2 (6 bases). Trimming cost V 0 bases and J 1 base, with 14 bases left between them. CDR1 is LGHNA and CDR2 is YNFKEQ in the germline V gene. This CDR3 spans 17 amino acids. CDR3 loop: CASSQDLIGGGTDTQYF. CDR3 in DNA: TGTGCCAGCAGCCAAGATCTAATCGGGGGAGGCACAGATACGCAGTATTTT.

The chain joins TRBV5-6 to TRBJ1-6; D call uncertain. CDR3 size: 15 residues. CDR1 and CDR2 from the germline V gene are SGHDT and YYEEEE. The V end lost 1 base, the J end lost 0 bases, and 5 bases lay between the germline ends. The DNA of the CDR3 is TGTGCCAGCAGCTTGCGCAGCTCCTATAATTCACCCCTCCACTTT. It specifies CASSLRSSYNSPLHF.

This rearrangement joins TRBV21-1 to TRBJ1-1. TRBV21-1 is a recognized pseudogene. The CDR3 is made up of 19 amino acids. CDR3 sequence (DNA): TGTGCCAGCAGCAAACCCATTCGTTCCCTCACGGGTGGGAACACTGAAGCTTTCTTT. Protein: CASSKPIRSLTGGNTEAFF.

The chain employs TRBV28 and TRBJ2-7; 8 bases agree with TRBD1. Germline CDR1 MDHEN, CDR2 SYDVKM. There are 14 residues in the CDR3. The J segment lost 0 bases and the V segment lost 5 bases, leaving 3 bases of the junction unmatched. Here the CDR3 reads CASSTTGDSYEQYF. The CDR3, as DNA: TGTGCCAGCAGTACGACAGGGGACTCCTACGAGCAGTACTTC.

The CDR3 region is CASSLVTNEKLFF. In DNA, the CDR3 is TGTGCCAGCAGCTTAGTAACTAATGAAAAACTGTTTTTT. This rearrangement joins TRBV7-2 to TRBJ1-4; D not certain. This CDR3 spans 13 amino acids. CDR1 and CDR2 from the germline V gene are SGHTA and FQGNSA. V lost 1 base, J lost 1 base, and 1 base lay in between.

The chain couples TRBV30 to TRBJ2-7; 9 nucleotides agree with TRBD1. The CDR3 consists of 14 residues. Germline CDR1 GTSNPN, CDR2 SVGIG (reference sequence). Trimming at V came to 5 bases and at J to 0 bases, leaving 5 bases not matched to a gene. This CDR3 reads CAWAGTGFSYEQYF. The CDR3 DNA reads TGTGCCTGGGCCGGGACAGGGTTCTCCTACGAGCAGTACTTC.